A single sample gave rise to the 16 T cell receptor beta chains below, sequenced in a study of tumor and adjacent non-tumor tissue in lung cancer. TCRbeta libraries were built with three rounds of nested PCR, modified from ARM-PCR. TCRdb itself ran the multiplex PCR reads through MiXCR, one entry per CDR3 protein. The table has some 100,000 distinct CDR3 sequences, 75% to 90% seen once. The template was RNA from unsorted bulk tissue. This non-tumor lung sample came from over 3 cm beyond the tumor edge. Sequenced sample: distant non-tumor lung tissue. Receptors were obtained from a man aged 60 to 75 with small cell lung cancer.

A word on this clonotype: Sequence at one end of the junction differs from germline and may be a read error. V usage is TRBV6-5 and J usage is TRBJ2-7; TRBD2 matches at 8 bases. The CDR3 runs 14 residues. CDR1 and CDR2 from the germline V gene are MNHEY and SVGAGI. The CDR3 DNA reads as TGTGCCAGCAGTAGGGTAGCGGGGCTGGGCGAGCAGTGCTTC. Translated, it gives CASSRVAGLGEQCF.

As regards this clonotype: It may be a read error: a sequence one base away is much more abundant. The chain is built from TRBV28 and TRBJ1-1; 9 positions match TRBD1. CDR3 size: 15 residues. Germline lookup yields CDR1 MDHEN and CDR2 SYDVKM. CDR3 sequence reads: CVSRPTGGQGTEAFF. CDR3 nucleotides: TGTGTCAGCAGACCAACAGGGGGCCAAGGCACTGAAGCTTTCTTT.

This clonotype has just one count. In this CDR3 the conserved last residue, phenylalanine or tryptophan, is missing, so a read error is likely. The V call is TRBV20-1, the J call TRBJ1-1; TRBD1 matches 7 bases. This CDR3 contains 14 residues. In germline, CDR1 is DFQATT, CDR2 SNEGSKA (reference sequence). The V segment lost 7 bases and the J segment 1 base; nucleotides outside the gene matches: 9. CDR3 nucleotides: TGCAGTGTTGGGAGGGGACAGACGAACACTGAAGCTTTCTCT. This sequence encodes CSVGRGQTNTEAFS.

Of note for this clonotype: One junction end does not reproduce the germline sequence, and a read error may be involved. The chain carries TRBV4-1 and TRBJ2-1, with TRBD2 matching 9 bases. Germline lookup yields CDR1 MGHRA and CDR2 YSYEKL. CDR3 size: 16 residues. The CDR3 nucleotides are TGCGCCAACAGCCAAGATCGACTAGCGGCCCACAATGAACAGCTCTTC. It is translated as CANSQDRLAAHNEQLF.

Worth noting for this clonotype: The junction and the germline gene differ at one end; a read error may be behind it. The CDR3 protein is CASSEAGGRVSTDMQYF. Written as DNA, the CDR3 is TGCGCCAGCAGTGAGGCAGGAGGTAGGGTCTCCACAGATATGCAGTATTTT. V is TRBV10-2 and J is TRBJ2-3; a weak D match, TRBD2 (5 bases). Germline lookup yields CDR1 WSHSY and CDR2 SAAADI. There are 17 residues in the CDR3.

V and J are TRBV6-5 and TRBJ2-3, with a weak D call TRBD2 (6 bases). The CDR3 has 14 amino acids. Germline V CDR1 and CDR2: MNHEY, SVGAGI. Trimming removed 8 bases from V and 5 bases from J, with 17 bases in between. Written as DNA, the CDR3 is TGTGCCAGCGGTAGCGGAATTGGCAAAGATACGCAGTATTTT. Translating it yields CASGSGIGKDTQYF.

Remarks on this clonotype: A read error is possible here, since a much larger clone lies one base away. This chain uses TRBV7-9 with TRBJ1-4; 11 bases are shared with TRBD1. Per germline, CDR1 SEHNR and CDR2 FQNEAQ (reference sequence). This CDR3 is built from 16 residues. The CDR3 sequence is CVSSLVGGTGGTKLFF. The DNA for the CDR3 is TGTGTCAGCAGCTTAGTCGGCGGGACAGGGGGGACAAAACTGTTTTTT. Full variable domain (outside the CDR3, taken from reference TRBV7-9 and TRBJ1-4): DTGVSQNPRHKITKRGQNVTFRCDPISEHNRLYWYRQTLGQGPEFLTYFQNEAQLEKSRLLSDRFSAERPKGSFSTLEIQRTEQGDSAMYLCVSSLVGGTGGTKLFFGSGTQLSVL.

A word on this clonotype: This may be a read error, as it is one base from a much larger clone. This chain connects TRBV20-1 to TRBJ2-7; 8 nucleotides align to TRBD1. The junction had 9 bases not matched to a gene; V was cut back by 7 bases and J by 4 bases. The CDR3 runs to 13 residues. From germline, CDR1 is DFQATT and CDR2 SNEGSKA (reference sequence). The CDR3 loop is CSVSRGLRYEQYF. In DNA form, the CDR3 reads TGCAGTGTTAGCAGGGGGCTTAGGTACGAGCAGTACTTC.

Worth noting for this clonotype: Since no conserved phenylalanine or tryptophan closes the CDR3, a read error is the likely cause. The V gene is TRBV6-2 or TRBV6-3, the J gene TRBJ1-6, with D uncertain. CDR3 length: 15 residues. V was shortened by 5 bases and J by 4 bases, with 12 bases between the two germline ends. CDR1 and CDR2 (germline): MNHEY, SVGEGT. The CDR3 nucleotides read TGTGCCAGCAGTACGGGAGGTTGGTATAATTCACCCCTCCACTCT. This codes for CASSTGGWYNSPLHS.

As regards this clonotype: At one of its ends the junction is not consistent with the germline gene, which may arise from a read error. The rearrangement uses TRBV5-1 and TRBJ2-1; possible D gene TRBD2, 5 bases. The germline CDR1 and CDR2 sequences are SGHRS and YFSETQ. The CDR3 extends over 15 amino acids. The CDR3 region has the DNA TGCGCCAGAAGCTTGAACGCGGGTTCCTACAATGAGCAGTTCTTC. Residues: CARSLNAGSYNEQFF.

The chain employs TRBV5-5 and TRBJ2-7; tentative D call: TRBD1 (6 bases). Germline V gene sequence: CDR1 SGHKS, CDR2 YYEKEE (reference sequence). This CDR3 region has 14 residues. CDR3 amino acids: CASSPGQHLYEHYV. DNA for the CDR3: TGTGCCAGCAGCCCTGGACAGCATCTCTACGAGCATTACGTC.

Points on this clonotype: Given a much more abundant clone one base away, this may be a read error. J is TRBJ2-3 and V is TRBV7-9; 7 positions match TRBD1. J was trimmed by 4 bases and V by 5 bases; bases with no gene match: 12. This CDR3 spans 16 amino acids. From germline, CDR1 is SEHNR and CDR2 FQNEAQ (reference sequence). This chain's CDR3 is CASSQMIGGDPDTQYF. The DNA of the CDR3 is TGTGCCAGCAGCCAAATGATAGGGGGCGACCCAGATACGCAGTATTTT.

The chain links TRBV6-1 to TRBJ1-2, with a possible D match to TRBD1 (6 bases). Trimming cost V 9 bases and J 2 bases, with 16 bases left between them. There are 14 residues in the CDR3. Germline V gives CDR1 MNHNS, CDR2 SASEGT. CDR3 in DNA: TGTGCCAGTGCGACCGGGGGCCGAAACTATGGCTACACCTTC. Amino acid sequence: CASATGGRNYGYTF.

Worth noting for this clonotype: This CDR3 is missing its conserved last phenylalanine or tryptophan, likely due to a read error. Because the CDR3's place on the DNA is in doubt, the DNA is left out and the CDR3 is given as listed by TCRdb. This chain links TRBV11-2 with TRBJ1-6; the table gives TRBD1 as D, unverified against the DNA. The CDR3 has 16 residues if both end residues are counted. Germline lookup yields CDR1 SGHAT and CDR2 FQNNGV. The CDR3 here is CASSLVGGGYNSPHRS.

As concerns this clonotype: Possible read error: a much larger clone is one base away. The chain couples TRBV5-1 to TRBJ2-3; 12 bases fit TRBD2. The CDR3 covers 17 residues. Germline V lookup: CDR1 SGHRS, CDR2 YFSETQ. The V gene end was trimmed by 0 bases and the J gene end by 8 bases; junction bases not matched to a gene: 10. Written as DNA, the CDR3 is TGCGCCAGCAGCTTGGGCCGGACTAGCGGGGTTGCAGTTACGCAGTATTTT. This gives the protein CASSLGRTSGVAVTQYF.

With respect to this clonotype: One junction end disagrees with the germline gene, perhaps due to a read error. The chain couples TRBV29-1 to TRBJ2-3; D is ambiguous. Germline lookup yields CDR1 SQVTM and CDR2 ANQGSEA. There are 13 residues in the CDR3. The CDR3 protein is CSVEVGNTDTQYF. CDR3 DNA: TGCAGCGTTGAGGTGGGAAACACAGATACGCAATATTTT.